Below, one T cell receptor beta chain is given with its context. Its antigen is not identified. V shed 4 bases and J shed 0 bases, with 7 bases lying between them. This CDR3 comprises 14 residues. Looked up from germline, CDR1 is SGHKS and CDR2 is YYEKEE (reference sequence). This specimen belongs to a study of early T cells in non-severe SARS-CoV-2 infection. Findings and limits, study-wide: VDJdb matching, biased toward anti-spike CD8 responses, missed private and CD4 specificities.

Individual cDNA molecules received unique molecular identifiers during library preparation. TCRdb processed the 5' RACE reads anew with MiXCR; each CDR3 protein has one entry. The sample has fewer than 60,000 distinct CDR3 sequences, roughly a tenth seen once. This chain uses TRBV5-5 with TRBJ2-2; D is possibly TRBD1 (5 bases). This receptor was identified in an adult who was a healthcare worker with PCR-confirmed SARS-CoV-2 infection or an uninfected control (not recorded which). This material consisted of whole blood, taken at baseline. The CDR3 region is CASSRQPNTGELFF. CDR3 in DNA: TGTGCCAGCAGCCGACAGCCGAACACCGGGGAGCTGTTTTTT.